The 2 T cell receptor beta chains reported below all come from one sample, sequenced in a study of early T cells in non-severe SARS-CoV-2 infection. TCRdb fed the 5' RACE reads into MiXCR, producing one record per CDR3 protein. The data show over 60,000 distinct CDR3 sequences, around an eighth seen once. The sequencing used whole blood, collected at baseline. These receptors came from an adult who was a healthcare worker with PCR-confirmed SARS-CoV-2 infection or an uninfected control (not recorded which).

This clonotype was counted many times. The chain carries TRBV9 and TRBJ2-2, with 11 bases matching TRBD2. Trimming removed 0 bases from V and 7 bases from J; junction bases left unmatched: 2. This CDR3 is 15 amino acids long. Germline CDR1 reads SGDLS; CDR2 reads YYNGEE. In DNA, the CDR3 is TGTGCCAGCAGCGTAGAGGGACTAGCGGTCGGGGAGCTGTTTTTT. Its translation: CASSVEGLAVGELFF. The whole variable domain, remainder taken from reference TRBV9 and TRBJ2-2, is DSGVTQTPKHLITATGQRVTLRCSPRSGDLSVYWYQQSLDQGLQFLIQYYNGEERAKGNILERFSAQQFPDLHSELNLSSLELGDSALYFCASSVEGLAVGELFFGEGSRLTVL.

The rearrangement joins TRBV18 to TRBJ1-1; D remains unclear. Germline CDR1 reads KGHSH; CDR2 reads LQKENI. Trimming left V 3 bases short and J 9 bases short, with 20 bases between. This CDR3 contains 15 residues. The CDR3 bases are TGTGCCAGCTCACCCTACTACACAGAGACGGGTAAAGCTTTCTTT. It encodes CASSPYYTETGKAFF.